What follows describes a single T cell receptor (beta chain). Its antigen is currently unknown. Read data end 3 residues before the CDR3 end; the end is taken from the germline J gene. The sample is drawn from a study of T cells in women clearing cervical HPV infection. Study results and limitations: Richness differences could reflect unmeasured T-cell content per sample.

Genomic DNA, averaging roughly 1,200 ng per sample, yielded TCR beta CDR3 via immunoSEQ. Repertoires were generated with immunoSEQ multiplex PCR, while TCRdb's copy carries only in-frame clones and drops some. Recorded for this sample: tens of thousands of clones. Unmatched junction bases numbered 4, after V lost 1 base and J lost 4 bases. This CDR3 comprises 15 residues. All donors had a single incident cervical HPV16 infection, not prevalent. J is TRBJ2-1 and V is TRBV12-3 or TRBV12-4; 7 bases fit TRBD1. Sequenced sample: blood buffy coat. This sequence originates from a woman aged 18 to 75 with a cervical HPV16 infection that either progressed to CIN3+ or cleared (not recorded which). CDR3 amino acids: CASSLDRGEYNEQFF. The DNA read from the CDR3 is TGTGCCAGCAGTTTAGACAGGGGAGAGTACAATGAG.